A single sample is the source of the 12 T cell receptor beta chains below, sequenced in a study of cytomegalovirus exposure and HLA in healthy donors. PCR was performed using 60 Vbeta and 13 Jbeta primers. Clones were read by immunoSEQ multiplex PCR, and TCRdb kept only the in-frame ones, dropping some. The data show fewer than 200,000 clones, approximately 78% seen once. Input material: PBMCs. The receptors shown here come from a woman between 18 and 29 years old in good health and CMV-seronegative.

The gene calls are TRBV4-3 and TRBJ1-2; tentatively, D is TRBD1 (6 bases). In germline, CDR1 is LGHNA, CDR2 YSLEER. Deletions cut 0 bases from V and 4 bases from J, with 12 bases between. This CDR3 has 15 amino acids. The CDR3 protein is CASSQDQTTGYGYTF. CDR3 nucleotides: TGCGCCAGCAGCCAAGATCAGACGACAGGCTATGGCTACACCTTC.

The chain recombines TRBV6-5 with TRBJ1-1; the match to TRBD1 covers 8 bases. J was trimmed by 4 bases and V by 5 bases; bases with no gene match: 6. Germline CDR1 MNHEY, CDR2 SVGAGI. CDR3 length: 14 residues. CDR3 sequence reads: CASSLGTGGTEAFF. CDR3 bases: TGTGCCAGCAGTCTGGGGACAGGAGGCACTGAAGCTTTCTTT.

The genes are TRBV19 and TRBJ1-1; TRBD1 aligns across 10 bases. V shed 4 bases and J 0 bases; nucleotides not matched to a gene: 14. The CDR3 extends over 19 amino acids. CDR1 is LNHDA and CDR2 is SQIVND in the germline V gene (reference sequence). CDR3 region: CASSRQGAGVIDLNTEAFF. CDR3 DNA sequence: TGTGCCAGTAGTAGACAGGGGGCGGGGGTAATTGACCTGAACACTGAAGCTTTCTTT.

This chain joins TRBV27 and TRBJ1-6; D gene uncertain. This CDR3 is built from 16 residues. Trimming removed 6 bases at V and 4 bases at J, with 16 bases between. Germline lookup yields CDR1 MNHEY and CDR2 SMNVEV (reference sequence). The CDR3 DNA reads TGTGCCAGCAGCCGGTCCCACCAGGTTTATAATTCACCCCTCCACTTT. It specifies CASSRSHQVYNSPLHF.

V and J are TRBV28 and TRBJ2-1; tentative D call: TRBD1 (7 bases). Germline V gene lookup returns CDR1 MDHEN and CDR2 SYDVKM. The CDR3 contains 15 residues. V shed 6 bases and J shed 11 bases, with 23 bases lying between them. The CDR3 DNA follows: TGTGCCAGCAGCCCCCCCGAGGTGCGGGACAGTAAGCAGTTCTTC. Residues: CASSPPEVRDSKQFF.

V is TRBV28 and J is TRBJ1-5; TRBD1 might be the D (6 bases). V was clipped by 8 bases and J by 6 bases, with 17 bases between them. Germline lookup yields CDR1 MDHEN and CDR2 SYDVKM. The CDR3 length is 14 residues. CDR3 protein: CASLPGQSGQPQHF. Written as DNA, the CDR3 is TGTGCCAGCCTACCAGGACAGAGCGGTCAGCCCCAGCATTTT.

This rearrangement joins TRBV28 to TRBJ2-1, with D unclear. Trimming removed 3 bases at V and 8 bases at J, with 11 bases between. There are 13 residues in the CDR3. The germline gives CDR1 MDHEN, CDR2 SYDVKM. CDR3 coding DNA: TGTGCCAGCAGTTTTATCCCCTCGGATGAGCAGTTCTTC. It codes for CASSFIPSDEQFF.

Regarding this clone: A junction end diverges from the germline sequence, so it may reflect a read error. Here the CDR3 DNA reads TGTGCTAGCAGCCAAGGGAGGGGGAATGAAAAACTGTTTTTT. Translated: CASSQGRGNEKLFF. V gene TRBV7-7 combines with J gene TRBJ1-4; D possibly corresponds to TRBD1 (6 bases). CDR3 length equals 14 residues. Germline V gene sequence: CDR1 SSHAT, CDR2 FNYEAQ (reference sequence).

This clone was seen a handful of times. This CDR3 reads CASSPRIPEGGEAFF. DNA of the CDR3: TGTGCCAGCAGCCCGCGAATCCCCGAAGGCGGTGAAGCTTTCTTT. The chain combines TRBV11-3 with TRBJ1-1; D gene unclear. From germline, CDR1 is SGHNT and CDR2 YENEEA. With 5 bases removed from V and 7 bases from J, the gap between germline ends came to 20 bases. The CDR3 sequence is 15 residues long.

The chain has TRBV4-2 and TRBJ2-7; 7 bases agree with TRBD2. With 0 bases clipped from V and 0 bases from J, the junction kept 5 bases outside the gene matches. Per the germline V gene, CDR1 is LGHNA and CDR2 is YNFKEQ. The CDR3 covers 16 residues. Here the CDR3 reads CASSQDDGGSSYEQYF. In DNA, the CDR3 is TGTGCCAGCAGCCAAGACGACGGGGGGAGCTCCTACGAGCAGTACTTC.

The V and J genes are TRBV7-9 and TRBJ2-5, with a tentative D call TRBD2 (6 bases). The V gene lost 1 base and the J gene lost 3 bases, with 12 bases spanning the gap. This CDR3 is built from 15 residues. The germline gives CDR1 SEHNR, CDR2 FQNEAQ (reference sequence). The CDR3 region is CASSLVLARKETQYF. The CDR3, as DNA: TGTGCCAGCAGCTTAGTCCTAGCGAGGAAAGAGACCCAGTACTTC.

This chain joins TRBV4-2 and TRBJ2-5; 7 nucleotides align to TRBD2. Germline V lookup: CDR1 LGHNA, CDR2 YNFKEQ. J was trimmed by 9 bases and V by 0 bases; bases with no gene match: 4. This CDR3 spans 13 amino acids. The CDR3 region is CASSQDREVSQYF. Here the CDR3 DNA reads TGTGCCAGCAGCCAAGATCGGGAGGTCTCCCAGTACTTC.